One sample yielded the 9 T cell receptor beta chains listed below, sequenced in a study of OX40 agonist ivuxolimab in advanced cancers. Clones were read by immunoSEQ multiplex PCR, and TCRdb kept only the in-frame ones, dropping some. Among 50,000 to 65,000 clones listed, approximately 90% were seen once. This specimen consisted of CD4+ or CD8+ T cells sorted from blood, obtained in a trial of the OX40 agonist ivuxolimab. All receptors come from an adult with an advanced solid tumor such as melanoma, head and neck, liver or kidney cancer.

V usage is TRBV5-1 and J usage is TRBJ2-5; 10 positions match TRBD1. There are 14 residues in the CDR3. CDR1 SGHRS and CDR2 YFSETQ come from the germline V gene. Losses at the gene ends were 4 bases for V and 5 bases for J; bases not matched to a gene: 5. The CDR3, as DNA: TGCGCCAGCAGCCTGACAGGGGGCAGGGAGACCCAGTACTTC. Translating gives CASSLTGGRETQYF.

The genes are TRBV6-5 and TRBJ2-1, with a tentative D call TRBD2 (6 bases). CDR1 is MNHEY, CDR2 SVGAGI, per germline. The CDR3 is made up of 14 amino acids. The V and J ends lost 7 bases and 9 bases respectively, with 19 bases between them. CDR3 loop: CASTTGGGSGEQFF. CDR3 nucleotides: TGTGCCAGCACCACTGGGGGAGGCTCGGGTGAGCAGTTCTTC.

The genes are TRBV28 and TRBJ2-7, with unresolved D. Germline V gene sequence: CDR1 MDHEN, CDR2 SYDVKM. The CDR3 has 13 residues. V shed 7 bases and J shed 5 bases, with 15 bases lying between them. CDR3 nucleotides: TGTGCCAGCACCCTCAGGATTCTCCACGAGCAGTACTTC. It codes for CASTLRILHEQYF.

This clone was seen just once. The chain is built from TRBV28 and TRBJ1-5, with a weak D call TRBD1 (5 bases). V was shortened by 6 bases and J by 3 bases, with 9 bases between the two germline ends. Per germline, CDR1 MDHEN and CDR2 SYDVKM. CDR3 length: 13 residues. CDR3 residues: CASRSTVNQPQHF. The CDR3 nucleotides are TGTGCCAGCAGATCGACAGTCAATCAGCCCCAGCATTTT.

V gene TRBV9 combines with J gene TRBJ2-3; D remains ambiguous. V was trimmed by 0 bases and J by 2 bases, leaving 13 bases between them. The CDR3 is 16 amino acids. Germline loops: CDR1 SGDLS, CDR2 YYNGEE. Here the CDR3 reads CASSVAASTPTDTQYF. In DNA, the CDR3 is TGTGCCAGCAGCGTAGCAGCCTCTACCCCCACAGATACGCAGTATTTT.

The chain employs TRBV28 and TRBJ2-2; TRBD1 aligns across 7 bases. V shed 4 bases and J 4 bases; nucleotides not matched to a gene: 6. CDR3 length: 15 residues. Germline V CDR1 and CDR2: MDHEN, SYDVKM. Here the CDR3 DNA reads TGTGCCAGCAGTTCTCCGGACAGGTTCACCGGGGAGCTGTTTTTT. It yields the protein CASSSPDRFTGELFF.

V gene TRBV11-3 combines with J gene TRBJ2-2; 8 positions match TRBD1. Per the germline V gene, CDR1 is SGHNT and CDR2 is YENEEA. The CDR3 has 15 amino acids. V gave up 5 bases and J gave up 2 bases; unmatched junction bases: 4. CDR3 in amino acids: CASSRQGLNTGELFF. CDR3 in DNA: TGTGCCAGCAGCCGACAGGGGTTAAACACCGGGGAGCTGTTTTTT. Drawing the rest from reference TRBV11-3 and TRBJ2-2, the complete variable domain is EAGVVQSPRYKIIEKKQPVAFWCNPISGHNTLYWYLQNLGQGPELLIRYENEEAVDDSQLPKDRFSAERLKGVDSTLKIQPAELGDSAVYLCASSRQGLNTGELFFGEGSRLTVL.

This clone is a singleton in its sample. V is TRBV5-1 and J is TRBJ2-6; TRBD1 matches at 10 bases. Germline assignment: CDR1 SGHRS and CDR2 YFSETQ. This CDR3 contains 17 residues. The V gene end was trimmed by 7 bases and the J gene end by 0 bases; junction bases not matched to a gene: 7. CDR3 coding DNA: TGCGCCAGCCAAAGGGGGACAGGGGACTCTGGGGCCAACGTCCTGACTTTC. It encodes CASQRGTGDSGANVLTF.

This clone was picked up a small number of times. The chain combines TRBV2 with TRBJ1-3; 8 positions agree with TRBD1. The CDR3 runs 13 residues. The ends lost 8 bases at V and 6 bases at J; junction bases unmatched: 6. Germline CDR1 and CDR2: SNHLY and FYNNEI. This chain's CDR3 is CASRRGRENTIYF. CDR3 nucleotide sequence: TGTGCCAGCCGCAGGGGGCGCGAAAACACCATATATTTT.